The rows below give T cell receptor beta chains drawn from one sample of a study of CD8+ T cells in alopecia areata. Sequenced by immunoSEQ multiplex PCR; TCRdb stores in-frame clones only, minus some. The top ten hold around a fifth of the sample, which has around 30,000 clones, 70% to 80% seen once. The sequenced sample was NKG2D-low CD8+ T cells sorted from blood. These receptors came from a human donor with alopecia areata. Each CDR3 is given with its conserved first and last residue. Each record gives: D gene, clone size, V gene, J gene, CDR3 protein, CDR3 DNA. A D gene is named only where the DNA matches it firmly. The size entry is marked missing in some rows and otherwise reads once, few, many or a size class.

-	-	TRBV5-4	TRBJ1-1	CASSLTGMDPEAFF	TGTGCCAGCAGCTTGACAGGGATGGACCCTGAAGCTTTCTTT
-	-	TRBV4-2	TRBJ2-2	CASSHGINTGELFF	TGTGCCAGCAGCCACGGGATCAACACCGGGGAGCTGTTTTTT
-	-	TRBV29-1	TRBJ2-3	CSVEGSGSTDTQYF	TGCAGCGTTGAAGGGAGCGGGAGCACAGATACGCAGTATTTT
TRBD1	-	TRBV6-5	TRBJ2-1	CASRGQGRNNEQFF	TGTGCCAGCAGAGGACAGGGGAGAAACAATGAGCAGTTCTTC
-	few	TRBV7-9	TRBJ2-2	CASSFQENTGELFF	TGTGCCAGCAGCTTTCAAGAGAACACCGGGGAGCTGTTTTTT
-	-	TRBV27	TRBJ2-7	CASSFPRGEQYF	TGTGCCAGCAGTTTTCCGAGGGGCGAGCAGTACTTC
TRBD1	-	TRBV29-1	TRBJ2-7	CSVGGQGLSYEQYF	TGCAGCGTTGGAGGACAGGGATTGTCCTACGAGCAGTACTTC
TRBD1	-	TRBV6-1	TRBJ2-1	CASSNTGGSYNEQFF	TGTGCCAGCAGCAACACAGGGGGTAGTTACAATGAGCAGTTCTTC
TRBD1	-	TRBV29-1	TRBJ2-1	CSGSPGTVPYNEQFF	TGCAGCGGTTCTCCCGGGACAGTACCCTACAATGAGCAGTTCTTC
-	-	TRBV5-1	TRBJ2-7	CASSLGYEQYF	TGCGCCAGCAGCTTGGGTTACGAGCAGTACTTC
TRBD1	once	TRBV5-4	TRBJ1-2	CASSQLTWTGKGYTF	TGCGCCAGCAGCCAGTTGACCTGGACAGGGAAAGGCTACACCTTC
-	-	TRBV29-1	TRBJ2-7	CSVGGQSYEQYF	TGCAGCGTTGGAGGACAGTCCTACGAGCAGTACTTC
-	-	TRBV30	TRBJ1-1	CAWSVLLGTEAFF	TGTGCCTGGAGTGTACTCCTTGGCACTGAAGCTTTCTTT
-	once	TRBV7-6	TRBJ2-1	CASSLALGGLNRDEQFF	TGTGCCAGCAGCTTAGCGCTAGGGGGATTGAATCGGGATGAGCAGTTCTTC
-	-	TRBV5-6	TRBJ2-3	CASSPLGGDTQYF	TGTGCCAGCAGTCCCCTGGGGGGAGATACGCAGTATTTT
-	-	TRBV11-2	TRBJ1-5	CASSLAGGINQPQHF	TGTGCCAGCAGCTTAGCAGGCGGAATAAATCAGCCCCAGCATTTT
TRBD1	-	TRBV7-9	TRBJ1-5	CASSLGQGNQPQHF	TGTGCCAGCAGCTTAGGACAGGGGAATCAGCCCCAGCATTTT
TRBD1	-	TRBV7-9	TRBJ1-4	CASSEGQGTVEELFF	TGTGCCAGCAGCGAGGGACAGGGGACTGTCGAGGAACTGTTTTTT
TRBD1	-	TRBV13	TRBJ2-7	CASSPGQGAYEQYF	TGTGCCAGCAGCCCGGGACAGGGCGCCTACGAGCAGTACTTC
TRBD1	-	TRBV6-5	TRBJ2-7	CALNKRADRHLYF	TGTGCCCTCAATAAACGAGCGGACAGGCATCTGTACTTC
-	-	TRBV4-2	TRBJ1-5	CASSLSTDSNQPQHF	TGTGCCAGCAGCCTATCGACAGATAGCAATCAGCCCCAGCATTTT
-	-	TRBV7-2	TRBJ1-1	CASSFPPTDSTNTEAFF	TGTGCCAGCAGCTTCCCCCCCACGGACAGCACGAACACTGAAGCTTTCTTT
-	few	TRBV28	TRBJ1-4	CASRKRGKGTNEKLFF	TGTGCCAGCAGGAAAAGGGGAAAAGGGACTAATGAAAAACTGTTTTTT
-	-	TRBV9	TRBJ1-1	CASSVDRNTEAFF	TGTGCCAGCAGCGTAGACAGGAACACTGAAGCTTTCTTT
TRBD1	-	TRBV27	TRBJ2-7	CASSKTGGWSYEQYF	TGTGCCAGCAGTAAGACAGGGGGCTGGTCCTACGAGCAGTACTTC
-	few	TRBV7-9	TRBJ2-5	CASSPPGAETQYF	TGTGCCAGCAGCCCGCCGGGGGCGGAGACCCAGTACTTC
TRBD2	-	TRBV6-1	TRBJ2-3	CASSVLAGGTDTQYF	TGTGCCAGCAGTGTACTAGCGGGGGGCACAGATACGCAGTATTTT
TRBD2	-	TRBV4-1	TRBJ2-7	CASSQTSGTSYEQYF	TGCGCCAGCAGCCAAACTAGCGGTACCTCCTACGAGCAGTACTTC
-	few	TRBV7-9	TRBJ1-4	CASRTEINEKLFF	TGTGCCAGCAGGACAGAGATTAATGAAAAACTGTTTTTT
-	-	TRBV19	TRBJ2-7	CASSITVARAYEQYF	TGTGCCAGTAGTATCACGGTGGCGCGGGCCTACGAGCAGTACTTC
TRBD1	-	TRBV13	TRBJ2-1	CASSQDSGQGAPIRYNEQFF	TGTGCCAGCAGCCAAGACTCGGGACAGGGGGCCCCGATACGATACAATGAGCAGTTCTTC
-	-	TRBV5-1	TRBJ1-1	CASSLGYQRDTEAFF	TGCGCCAGCAGCTTAGGTTATCAACGAGACACTGAAGCTTTCTTT